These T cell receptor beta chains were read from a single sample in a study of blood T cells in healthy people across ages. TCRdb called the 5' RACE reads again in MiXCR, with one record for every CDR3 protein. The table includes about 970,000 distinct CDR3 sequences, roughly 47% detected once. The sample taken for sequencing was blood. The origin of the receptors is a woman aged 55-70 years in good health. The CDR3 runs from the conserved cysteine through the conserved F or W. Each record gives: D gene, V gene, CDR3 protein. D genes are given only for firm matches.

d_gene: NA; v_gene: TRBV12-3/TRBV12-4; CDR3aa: CASTLTQGGVGTQYF
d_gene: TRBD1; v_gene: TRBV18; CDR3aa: CASSPGQGASAKNIQYF
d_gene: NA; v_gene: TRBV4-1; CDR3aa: CANSQSGSNEQFF
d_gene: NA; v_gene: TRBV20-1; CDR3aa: CSARVGGPASGANVLTF
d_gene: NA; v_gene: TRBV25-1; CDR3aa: CASSGNVWGENEQFF
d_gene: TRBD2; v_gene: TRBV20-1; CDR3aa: CSAILSGRGNEQFF
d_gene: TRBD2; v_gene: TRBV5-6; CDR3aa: CASSLGTREIDTQYF
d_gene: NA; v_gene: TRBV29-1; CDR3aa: CSVEPRTDTQYF
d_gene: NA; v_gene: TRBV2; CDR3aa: CASNSGGFSYEQYF
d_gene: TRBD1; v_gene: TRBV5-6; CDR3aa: CASSDGTVENIQYF
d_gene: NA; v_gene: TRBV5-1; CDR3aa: CASRPNPGSATEAFF
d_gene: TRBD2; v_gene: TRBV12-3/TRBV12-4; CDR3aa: CASTGTSGRREQFF
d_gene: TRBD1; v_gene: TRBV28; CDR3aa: CASRLTGPRSPLHF
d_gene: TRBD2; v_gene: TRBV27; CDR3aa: CASSSLIGGFTDTQYF
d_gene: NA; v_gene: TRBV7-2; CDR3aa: CASSPSPGKAYNEQFF
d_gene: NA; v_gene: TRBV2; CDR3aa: CATRTGPSSYEQYF
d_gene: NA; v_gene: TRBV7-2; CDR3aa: CASSSGPGGPWETQYF
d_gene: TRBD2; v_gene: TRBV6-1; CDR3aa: CASRRTSGSDTWSKETQYF
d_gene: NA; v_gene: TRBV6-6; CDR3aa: CASSHKVYEQYF
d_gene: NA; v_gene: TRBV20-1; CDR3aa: CSARQGPSTDTQYF
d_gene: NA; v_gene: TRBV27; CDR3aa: CASSLYRGRFVEQYF
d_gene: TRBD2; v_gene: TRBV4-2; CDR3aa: CASSQEVLAEVRETQYF
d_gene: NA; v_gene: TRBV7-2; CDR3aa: CASSPDYLSTDTQYF
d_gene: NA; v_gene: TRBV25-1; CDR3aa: CASSEFFNSGEQYF
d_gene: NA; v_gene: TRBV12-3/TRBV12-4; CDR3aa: CASGGSLARTHNKQFF
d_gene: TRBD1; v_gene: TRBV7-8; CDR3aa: CASSHDSGTGSYEQYF
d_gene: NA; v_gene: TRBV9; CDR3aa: CASSVGASGANVLTF
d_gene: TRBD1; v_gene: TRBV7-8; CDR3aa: CASRPGTGKETQYF
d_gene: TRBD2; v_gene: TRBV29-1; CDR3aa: CSVERGGRETQYF
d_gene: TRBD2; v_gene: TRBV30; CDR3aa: CASPSGTSGRADTQYF
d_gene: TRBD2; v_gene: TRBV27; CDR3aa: CASSLSASGNNPYNEQFF
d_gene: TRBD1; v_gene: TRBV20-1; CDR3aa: CSAMGRQGPLYEQYF
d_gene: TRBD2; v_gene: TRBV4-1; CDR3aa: CASSQDAGGLSEQYF
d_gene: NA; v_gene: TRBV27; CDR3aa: CASSYRQNWVGYGYTF
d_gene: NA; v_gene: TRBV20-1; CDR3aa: CSARVGGSGANVLTF
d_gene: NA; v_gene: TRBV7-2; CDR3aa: CASSQHLSGAAYNEQFF
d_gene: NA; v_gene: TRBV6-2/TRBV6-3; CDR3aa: CASSYRTDTQYF
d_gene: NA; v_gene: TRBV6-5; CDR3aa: CASGAGEADTQYF
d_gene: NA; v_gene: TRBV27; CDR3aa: CASSYWGEPYNEQFF
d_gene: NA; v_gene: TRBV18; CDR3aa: CASSIGDSYEQYF
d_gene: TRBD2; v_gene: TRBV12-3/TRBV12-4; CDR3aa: CASSQPRLARGETQYF
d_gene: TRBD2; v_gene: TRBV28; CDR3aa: CASSSLSRGLAGETQYF
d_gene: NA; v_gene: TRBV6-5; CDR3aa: CASTSGHEYGYTF
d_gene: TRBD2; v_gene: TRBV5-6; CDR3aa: CASSLISGSGETQYF
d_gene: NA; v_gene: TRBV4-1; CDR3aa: CASGAGRDYEQYF
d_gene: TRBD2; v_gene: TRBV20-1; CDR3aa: CSVPTSGGKRYEQYF
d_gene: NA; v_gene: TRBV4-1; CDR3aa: CASSQEPYSGANVPTF
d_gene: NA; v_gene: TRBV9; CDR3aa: CASSVGLHSAFGWVEQYF
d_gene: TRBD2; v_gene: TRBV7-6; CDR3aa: CASSTRGGGTTDTQYF